One sample yielded the 17 T cell receptor beta chains listed below, sequenced in a study of response to subunit inactivated influenza vaccine. From the RT-PCR reads, TCRdb called clonotypes with MiXCR, one entry per CDR3 protein. The sample includes more than 400,000 distinct CDR3 sequences, over 9.5% of them seen just once. This specimen was PBMCs from blood, taken more than 35 days after vaccination. The receptors were sampled from a man aged 50-59 years who received an inactivated influenza vaccine.

The J gene is TRBJ2-7, the V gene TRBV12-3 or TRBV12-4; weak D call: TRBD2 (6 bases). The germline V and J ends were trimmed by 2 bases and 1 base, with 15 bases remaining between them. The CDR3 has 16 amino acids. CDR3 DNA: TGTGCCAGCAGTTTAACCGGGGCGCGGGGATCCTACGAGCAGTACTTC. This codes for CASSLTGARGSYEQYF.

This clonotype appeared many times. The chain is built from TRBV7-9 and TRBJ2-1; 8 bases align to TRBD1. The germline V gene encodes CDR1 SEHNR and CDR2 FQNEAQ (reference sequence). Trimming cost V 1 base and J 6 bases; bases outside gene matches: 2. This CDR3 is 14 amino acids long. The chain's CDR3 is CASSLVQGANEQFF. CDR3 nucleotides: TGTGCCAGCAGCTTAGTGCAGGGGGCCAATGAGCAGTTCTTC.

This clonotype was counted many times. The rearrangement links TRBV20-1 to TRBJ2-7, with TRBD2 matching over 7 bases. The V segment lost 3 bases and the J segment 2 bases; nucleotides outside the gene matches: 7. This CDR3 has 14 amino acids. Germline CDR1 and CDR2: DFQATT and SNEGSKA (reference sequence). CDR3 sequence: CSASVASGAYEQYF. In DNA, the CDR3 is TGCAGTGCTAGTGTGGCTAGCGGAGCCTACGAGCAGTACTTC.

This clonotype was recorded a few times. J is TRBJ1-2 and V is TRBV6-1; D call uncertain. V was cut by 6 bases and J by 4 bases, with 15 bases left in between. Germline V gives CDR1 MNHNS, CDR2 SASEGT. This CDR3 comprises 14 residues. This CDR3 is CASRGPDPLYGYTF. CDR3 sequence (DNA): TGTGCCAGCAGAGGGCCGGACCCCCTCTATGGCTACACCTTC.

Only a few counts were recorded for this clonotype. The chain combines TRBV28 with TRBJ2-7; D is perhaps TRBD1 (6 bases). The length of the CDR3 is 14 residues. Germline V gene data show CDR1 as MDHEN and CDR2 as SYDVKM. V lost 8 bases, J lost 6 bases, and 20 bases lay in between. CDR3 region: CASGRDRPISEQYF. The CDR3 region has the DNA TGTGCCAGCGGGAGAGACAGGCCCATCTCCGAGCAGTACTTC.

Many counts were recorded for this clonotype. The rearrangement links TRBV12-3 or TRBV12-4 to TRBJ2-5, with D perhaps TRBD2 (5 bases). Trimming pared 2 bases from V and 3 bases from J, leaving 16 bases between. The CDR3 length is 16 residues. CDR3 DNA sequence: TGTGCCAGCAGTTTACGGGGTTGGAAGGAAAAAGAGACCCAGTACTTC. This encodes CASSLRGWKEKETQYF.

In this sample, this clonotype turned up many times. The chain combines TRBV10-3 with TRBJ1-1, with D unresolved. The CDR3 totals 14 residues. Per germline, CDR1 ENHRY and CDR2 SYGVKD. V lost 6 bases, J lost 5 bases, and 16 bases lay in between. The CDR3 bases are TGTGCCATCAGCCCCGGGAACCGCGGGACTGAAGCTTTCTTT. Protein: CAISPGNRGTEAFF.

The V gene is TRBV13, the J gene TRBJ2-3; the D gene could be TRBD1 or TRBD2 (7 bases each). Between the trimmed V and J ends, which lost 5 bases and 2 bases, there was a span of 20 bases. This CDR3 has 17 amino acids. The germline V gene encodes CDR1 PRHDT and CDR2 FYEKMQ (reference sequence). CDR3 nucleotides: TGTGCCAGCAGCCTATACAGGGGAGGGGCCTCCACAGATACGCAGTATTTT. This encodes CASSLYRGGASTDTQYF.

This clonotype appeared a few times. The chain couples TRBV7-3 to TRBJ2-5; 7 nucleotides match TRBD1. The CDR3 runs 13 residues. J lost 6 bases, V lost 3 bases, and 4 bases had no gene match. Looked up from germline, CDR1 is SGHTA and CDR2 is FQGTGA. The CDR3 protein is CASSLSTGKTQYF. Here the CDR3 DNA reads TGTGCCAGCAGCTTGTCGACAGGGAAGACCCAGTACTTC.

Turning to this clonotype: The junction shows a germline mismatch at one end, possibly a read error. This rearrangement joins TRBV20-1 to TRBJ2-6, with 8 bases fitting TRBD1. CDR3 size: 19 residues. Germline V CDR1 and CDR2: DFQATT, SNEGSKA (reference sequence). CDR3 in amino acids: CCARAEGQVLISGANVLTF. CDR3 sequence (DNA): TGCTGTGCTAGAGCAGAGGGACAGGTGCTAATCTCTGGGGCCAACGTCCTGACTTTC.

Only a few counts were recorded for this clonotype. This sequence joins TRBV7-6 and TRBJ2-3; 12 bases align to TRBD2. CDR3 length: 17 residues. V gave up 5 bases and J gave up 0 bases; unmatched junction bases: 6. Germline-derived CDR1 and CDR2 are SGHVS and FNYEAQ. The CDR3 DNA sequence: TGTGCCAGCAGCGAGCTAGCGGGAGGGCCCAGCACAGATACGCAGTATTTT. Its protein product is CASSELAGGPSTDTQYF.

The sample holds a few counts of this clonotype. The chain links TRBV5-1 to TRBJ2-3, with D possibly TRBD2 on 6 matching bases. The germline CDR1 and CDR2 sequences are SGHRS and YFSETQ. This CDR3 comprises 15 residues. V was pared by 0 bases and J by 5 bases, with 13 bases between. The chain's CDR3 is CASSLGRVGRDTQYF. DNA of the CDR3: TGCGCCAGCAGCTTGGGGCGGGTCGGGAGAGATACGCAGTATTTT.

This clonotype was picked up a small number of times. The chain couples TRBV12-3 or TRBV12-4 to TRBJ2-3; 7 nucleotides line up with TRBD2. This CDR3 contains 16 residues. V was clipped by 2 bases and J by 1 base; unmatched bases: 6. The CDR3 DNA follows: TGTGCCAGCAGTTTACCGGGACTAAGGGGCACAGATACGCAGTATTTT. Its translation is CASSLPGLRGTDTQYF.

The V and J genes are TRBV7-9 and TRBJ2-7, with a tentative D call TRBD1 (6 bases). The CDR3 is 14 residues long. Germline lookup yields CDR1 SEHNR and CDR2 FQNEAQ (reference sequence). Trimming took 5 bases from V and 3 from J, leaving 14 bases between them. The CDR3 loop is CASSLGQLDYEQYF. The CDR3 nucleotides read TGTGCCAGCAGCCTCGGACAGCTAGACTACGAGCAGTACTTC.

Worth noting for this clonotype: An end of the junction does not agree with germline; a read error may underlie this. V and J are TRBV12-3 or TRBV12-4 and TRBJ2-7; 12 nucleotides agree with TRBD2. CDR3 length: 13 residues. The chain's CDR3 is CACSLGLAGGHYF. CDR3 DNA sequence: TGTGCCTGCAGTTTGGGGCTAGCGGGAGGGCACTACTTC.

The J gene is TRBJ2-5, the V gene TRBV7-9; the match to TRBD2 covers 7 bases. This CDR3 is 15 amino acids long. The J segment lost 4 bases and the V segment lost 4 bases, leaving 9 bases of the junction unmatched. Per germline, CDR1 SEHNR and CDR2 FQNEAQ (reference sequence). The CDR3 loop reads CASSSRAGVTETQYF. CDR3 nucleotides: TGTGCCAGCAGCTCGCGGGCGGGGGTGACAGAGACCCAGTACTTC.

In this sample, this clonotype turned up a few times. The J gene is TRBJ1-2, the V gene TRBV5-1, with D unresolved. The CDR3 extends over 15 amino acids. Germline V gene lookup returns CDR1 SGHRS and CDR2 YFSETQ. Trimming removed 0 bases from V and 4 bases from J, with 13 bases in between. The CDR3 DNA reads TGCGCCAGCAGCTTGGAGGGCGATCCCTCCTATGGCTACACCTTC. It translates to CASSLEGDPSYGYTF.